A selection of T cell receptor beta chains follows, all from one sample in a study of cytomegalovirus exposure and HLA in healthy donors. Using immunoSEQ multiplex PCR, the repertoire was profiled, and TCRdb retains in-frame clones only, with some absent. The sample records under 200,000 clones, 60% to 80% being singletons. Sequenced sample: PBMCs. All receptors derive from a man aged 45 to 65 in good health and CMV-seropositive. CDR3s include the opening cysteine and the closing phenylalanine or tryptophan. The D gene is left open where the match is weak. Size values are once, few and many counts, or a class for expanded clones, and some rows have none.

j_call | d_call | v_call | clone_size | cdr3_nt | cdr3_aa
TRBJ1-2 | - | TRBV2 | - | TGTGCCAGCAGTGACAGGAATACCTATGGCTACACCTTC | CASSDRNTYGYTF
TRBJ2-3 | - | TRBV5-4 | - | TGTGCCAGCAGCTTGGATTCAGGGGTGCCTACACGCGATACGCAGTATTTT | CASSLDSGVPTRDTQYF
TRBJ2-2 | TRBD1 | TRBV5-1 | - | TGCGCCAGCACTCCTAGACAGGGGGCGAGAGGGGAGCTGTTTTTT | CASTPRQGARGELFF
TRBJ1-2 | TRBD1 | TRBV28 | - | TGTGCCAGCAGTTTAGGGCCAGGGGGCTCCTATGGCTACACCTTC | CASSLGPGGSYGYTF
TRBJ1-4 | TRBD1 | TRBV30 | few | TGTGCCCTAGAAAGACCAGGACAGGTTAATGAAAAACTGTTTTTT | CALERPGQVNEKLFF
TRBJ2-2 | - | TRBV4-2 | - | TGTGCCAGCAGCCCCGCGGGGAACACCGGGGAGCTGTTTTTT | CASSPAGNTGELFF
TRBJ1-3 | - | TRBV6-5 | - | TGTGCCAGCAGTTACTCGATGTGGGCCGGAAACACCATATATTTT | CASSYSMWAGNTIYF
TRBJ2-7 | TRBD1 | TRBV7-2 | - | TGTGCCAGCAGCTTGGACAGGGGGGACTACGAGCAGTACTTC | CASSLDRGDYEQYF
TRBJ1-6 | - | TRBV30 | few | TGTGCCTGGAGTGTTCGGAGGGTTAATTCACCCCTCCACTTT | CAWSVRRVNSPLHF
TRBJ2-5 | - | TRBV6-6 | once | TGTGCCAGCAGCCTTCACAGAATCCAAGAGACCCAGTACTTC | CASSLHRIQETQYF
TRBJ1-1 | - | TRBV29-1 | - | TGCAGCGTTGTTCAGAAACTGAACACTGAAGCTTTCTTT | CSVVQKLNTEAFF
TRBJ2-3 | TRBD2 | TRBV7-9 | - | TGTTCCAGCAGCTCAGGAAGGACTAGCGGGGGGAATACGCAGTATTTT | CSSSSGRTSGGNTQYF
TRBJ1-4 | - | TRBV19 | - | TGTGCCAGTACGGACAGATTTAATGAAAAACTGTTTTTT | CASTDRFNEKLFF
TRBJ1-6 | - | TRBV11-3 | - | TGTGCCAGCAGCTTTCAAGCAAATTCACCCCTCCACTTT | CASSFQANSPLHF
TRBJ2-5 | - | TRBV14 | - | TGTGCCAGCAGCCCCCTCCGCGACAATGCAGAGACCCAGTACTTC | CASSPLRDNAETQYF
TRBJ1-2 | TRBD1 | TRBV5-1 | once | TGCGCCAGCAGCTTGGGACAGGGAGAGGGCTACACCTTC | CASSLGQGEGYTF
TRBJ2-7 | TRBD1 | TRBV7-9 | - | TGTGCCAGCAGTCATACAGGGGACGAGCAGTACTTC | CASSHTGDEQYF
TRBJ1-5 | TRBD1 | TRBV19 | - | TGTGCCAGTATCCGGGGACAGGGTCAGCCCCAGCATTTT | CASIRGQGQPQHF
TRBJ2-7 | TRBD1 | TRBV7-8 | - | TGTGCCAGCAAAGCCTCCGGGACAGGGGCCTACGAGCAGTACTTC | CASKASGTGAYEQYF
TRBJ1-2 | - | TRBV28 | - | TGTGCCAGCAGTTTATTAGCTAACTATGGCTACACCTTC | CASSLLANYGYTF
TRBJ1-4 | - | TRBV11-2 | few | TGTGCCAGCAGCCCCCGGCGGGGGGGAACTAATGAAAAACTGTTTTTT | CASSPRRGGTNEKLFF
TRBJ1-3 | - | TRBV5-1 | - | TGCGCCAGCAGCTTGCAGGCGAGCTCTGGAAACACCATATATTTT | CASSLQASSGNTIYF
TRBJ2-5 | - | TRBV5-1 | - | TGCGCCAGCAGCTTGGCCTTTAACCAAGAGACCCAGTACTTC | CASSLAFNQETQYF
TRBJ1-6 | - | TRBV27 | - | TGTGCCAGCAGTTTTGTCGATAATTCACCCCTCCACTTT | CASSFVDNSPLHF
TRBJ2-5 | - | TRBV11-2 | - | TGTGCCAGCAGCGTCGGACTTCAAGAGACCCAGTACTTC | CASSVGLQETQYF
TRBJ1-5 | TRBD1 | TRBV7-9 | - | TGTGCCAGCAGTCAAACAGGGGCCCAGCCCCAGCATTTT | CASSQTGAQPQHF
TRBJ1-1 | - | TRBV29-1 | - | TGCAGCGTCGAGGGAGTAGTTGGGTCGGGCACTGAAGCTTTCTTT | CSVEGVVGSGTEAFF
TRBJ2-5 | TRBD1 | TRBV30 | - | TGTGCCTGGAGTTCGGGACAGGGGGAACAAGAGACCCAGTACTTC | CAWSSGQGEQETQYF
TRBJ1-2 | - | TRBV6-6 | - | TGTGCCAGCAGTTATCAGGGTGTAAGCTACACCTTC | CASSYQGVSYTF
TRBJ2-5 | TRBD1 | TRBV10-3 | - | TGTGCCATCAGTGGGGTTCGACAGGGAGAGGTCCAAGAGACCCAGTACTTC | CAISGVRQGEVQETQYF
TRBJ1-1 | TRBD1 | TRBV5-1 | - | TGCGCCAGCAGCTCGGGGGACAGGGCTGGTAACACTGAAGCTTTCTTT | CASSSGDRAGNTEAFF
TRBJ1-2 | - | TRBV7-8 | - | TGTGCCAGCAGCCCGCGTCGGGATTCGGGCGGAATTTATGGCTACACCTTC | CASSPRRDSGGIYGYTF
TRBJ1-1 | - | TRBV28 | - | TGTGCCAGCAGCCAACTGGGACTTGAAGCTTTCTTT | CASSQLGLEAFF
TRBJ1-1 | TRBD1 | TRBV11-2 | few | TGTGCCAGCAGCTTAGGACAGGGGAACACTGAAGCTTTCTTT | CASSLGQGNTEAFF
TRBJ2-2 | TRBD2 | TRBV7-6 | - | TGTGCCAGCAGCTTAGCTTTGACTAGCGGGGGGAACACCGGGGAGCTGTTTTTT | CASSLALTSGGNTGELFF
TRBJ2-7 | - | TRBV2 | - | TGTGCCAGCAGTATATCCCGGTTTGGCGAGCAGTACTTC | CASSISRFGEQYF
TRBJ1-2 | - | TRBV4-3 | - | TGCGCCAGCAGCCAAGGACAGGAGACTAACTATGGCTACACCTTC | CASSQGQETNYGYTF
TRBJ2-2 | - | TRBV5-1 | - | TGCGCCAGCAGCTTCCGGGAAACGAACACCGGGGAGCTGTTTTTT | CASSFRETNTGELFF
TRBJ2-7 | - | TRBV4-2 | - | TGTGCCAGCAGCCAGACAGAATTCTCCTACGAGCAGTACTTC | CASSQTEFSYEQYF
TRBJ1-4 | TRBD1 | TRBV18 | - | TGTGCCAGTTCGACAGGGGGCGCTTCTGGAAAACTGTTTTTT | CASSTGGASGKLFF
TRBJ2-7 | - | TRBV7-2 | - | TGTGCCAGCAGCCCCAAACAAACTAGCTCGTCCTACGAGCAGTACTTC | CASSPKQTSSSYEQYF
TRBJ2-1 | TRBD2 | TRBV7-9 | - | TGTTCCAGCAGCGCTTGGGGCGGACTAGCGGGGAACAATGAGCAGTTCTTC | CSSSAWGGLAGNNEQFF
TRBJ1-3 | - | TRBV21-1 | - | TGTGCGACAGGGAGGGGAAACACCATATATTTT | CATGRGNTIYF
TRBJ1-5 | - | TRBV7-8 | - | TGTGCCAGCAGCTTATCCACAGGCACCAATCAGCCCCAGCATTTT | CASSLSTGTNQPQHF
TRBJ2-5 | TRBD2 | TRBV5-4 | - | TGTGCCAGCAGCACCGGGACTAACCAAGAGACCCAGTACTTC | CASSTGTNQETQYF
TRBJ1-6 | - | TRBV7-9 | - | TGTTCCAGCAGCTTCCGGGACACAAATAATTCACCCCTCCACTTT | CSSSFRDTNNSPLHF
TRBJ1-4 | - | TRBV15 | - | TGTGCCACTACCCTCGGGGAAAAACTGTTTTTT | CATTLGEKLFF
TRBJ2-5 | TRBD1 | TRBV19 | - | TGTGCCAGTAGTATAGCCCGGGGACAGCAAGAGACCCAGTACTTC | CASSIARGQQETQYF
TRBJ1-6 | TRBD1 | TRBV5-4 | once | TGTGCCAGCAGCTCAGGACAGGGCGGCAGATCACCCCTCCACTTT | CASSSGQGGRSPLHF
TRBJ1-1 | - | TRBV30 | - | TGTGCCTGGAGCCCAGCTTCGACAGACAAAACTTTCTTT | CAWSPASTDKTFF
TRBJ2-7 | TRBD1 | TRBV5-1 | - | TGCGCCAGCAGCTGGGACAGCTCCTACGAGCAGTACTTC | CASSWDSSYEQYF
TRBJ1-1 | - | TRBV5-4 | - | TGTGCCAGCAGCCCGGACAGTAGAGGGAATACTGAAGCTTTCTTT | CASSPDSRGNTEAFF
TRBJ2-4 | TRBD2 | TRBV27 | - | TGTGCCAGCAGTCCATGGGACTACTTAGCCAAAAACATTCAGTACTTC | CASSPWDYLAKNIQYF
TRBJ1-4 | - | TRBV6-5 | few | TGTGCCAGCAGTGAGCCAGGGGTGGAAAAACTGTTTTTT | CASSEPGVEKLFF
TRBJ1-2 | - | TRBV14 | - | TGTGCCAGAGAGGAGGAGGGGGGCTACACCTTC | CAREEEGGYTF